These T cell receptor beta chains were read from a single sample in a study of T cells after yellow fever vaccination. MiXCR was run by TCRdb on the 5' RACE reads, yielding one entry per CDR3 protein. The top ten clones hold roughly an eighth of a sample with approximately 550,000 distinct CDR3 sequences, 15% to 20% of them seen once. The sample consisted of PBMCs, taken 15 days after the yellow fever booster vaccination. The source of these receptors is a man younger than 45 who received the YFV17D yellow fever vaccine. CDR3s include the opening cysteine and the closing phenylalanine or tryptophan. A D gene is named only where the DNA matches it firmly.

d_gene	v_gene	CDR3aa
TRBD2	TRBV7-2	CASSFSGITSYEQYF
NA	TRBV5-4	CASSLVEGGTEAFF
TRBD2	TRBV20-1	CSATSGTTSYEQYF
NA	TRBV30	CAWSVLSYEQYF
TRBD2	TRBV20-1	CSASLAGPYEQYF
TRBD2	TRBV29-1	CSQGASGSVGTQYF
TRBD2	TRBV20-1	CSARDGASGSDEQFF
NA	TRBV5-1	CASSYLSGGGAEAFF
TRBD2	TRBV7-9	CASSGYHSGMVHEQYF
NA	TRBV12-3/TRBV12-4	CASSALQAREQFF
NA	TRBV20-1	CSAREGGTNTGELFF
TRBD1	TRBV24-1	CATGDRGLGDTQYF
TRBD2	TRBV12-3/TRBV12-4	CASSPGLAESYNEQFF
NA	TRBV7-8	CASSPGSRVEAFF